A selection of T cell receptor beta chains follows, all from one sample in a study of blood T cell repertoires in COVID-19. Clones were sequenced by immunoSEQ multiplex PCR, and TCRdb holds only the in-frame ones, with some missing. The sample holds about 400,000 clones; over 75% are singletons and the top ten take roughly 1.9%. Specimen: PBMCs or T cells enriched from blood (not recorded which). Source of these receptors: a middle-aged woman with acute COVID-19. CDR3s include the opening cysteine and the closing phenylalanine or tryptophan. Each record gives: J gene, V gene, D gene, clone size, CDR3 DNA, CDR3 protein. A D gene is named only where the DNA matches it firmly. Rows may omit the clone size; those that give it use once, few, many or a size class.

J gene: TRBJ2-5
V gene: TRBV6-1
D gene: TRBD1
clone size: -
CDR3 DNA: TGTGCCAGCAGTGAAGCCGCCGTAATCAGGGCGACAGGGGGAGAGACCCAGTACTTC
CDR3 protein: CASSEAAVIRATGGETQYF

J gene: TRBJ1-4
V gene: TRBV7-9
D gene: -
clone size: -
CDR3 DNA: TGTGCCAGCAGCTTACTTCCGCCGGGCAGGGGTGGTGAAAAACTGTTTTTT
CDR3 protein: CASSLLPPGRGGEKLFF

J gene: TRBJ1-2
V gene: TRBV29-1
D gene: -
clone size: once
CDR3 DNA: TGCAGCGTTCCATCGACAGGCTTCTATGGCTACACCTTC
CDR3 protein: CSVPSTGFYGYTF

J gene: TRBJ2-4
V gene: TRBV6-5
D gene: -
clone size: -
CDR3 DNA: TGTGCCAGCAGTTCCTCAACTATAGCCAAAAACATTCAGTACTTC
CDR3 protein: CASSSSTIAKNIQYF

J gene: TRBJ1-1
V gene: TRBV27
D gene: TRBD1
clone size: few
CDR3 DNA: TGTGCCAGCAGTCTACCCGGGACAGACCATGAAGCTTTCTTT
CDR3 protein: CASSLPGTDHEAFF

J gene: TRBJ2-1
V gene: TRBV6-1
D gene: -
clone size: -
CDR3 DNA: TGTGCCAGCAGTGAACAAGCAGGGCTGACCTACAATGAGCAGTTCTTC
CDR3 protein: CASSEQAGLTYNEQFF

J gene: TRBJ1-5
V gene: TRBV7-6
D gene: TRBD1
clone size: -
CDR3 DNA: TGTGCCAGCAGCTTACACAGGGGTGAGAATCAGCCCCAGCATTTT
CDR3 protein: CASSLHRGENQPQHF

J gene: TRBJ1-1
V gene: TRBV19
D gene: -
clone size: -
CDR3 DNA: TGTGCCAGCTCATTCTCCGGGATCAACACTGAAGCTTTCTTT
CDR3 protein: CASSFSGINTEAFF

J gene: TRBJ1-6
V gene: TRBV5-1
D gene: -
clone size: -
CDR3 DNA: TGCGCCAGCAGCTTAGACAGGCTACAATCACCCCTCCACTTT
CDR3 protein: CASSLDRLQSPLHF

J gene: TRBJ2-2
V gene: TRBV30
D gene: -
clone size: -
CDR3 DNA: TGTGCCTGGACACCGGGCGGGGAGCTGTTTTTT
CDR3 protein: CAWTPGGELFF

J gene: TRBJ1-5
V gene: TRBV12-3/TRBV12-4
D gene: -
clone size: -
CDR3 DNA: TGTGCCAGCAGCTCAGGAAGCAATCAGCCCCAGCATTTT
CDR3 protein: CASSSGSNQPQHF

J gene: TRBJ2-1
V gene: TRBV9
D gene: -
clone size: -
CDR3 DNA: TGTGCCAGCAGCGTGTTTGCGTACAATGAGCAGTTCTTC
CDR3 protein: CASSVFAYNEQFF

J gene: TRBJ1-2
V gene: TRBV19
D gene: -
clone size: once
CDR3 DNA: TGTGCCAGTAGGGGACAACCTCCTAACTATGGCTACACCTTC
CDR3 protein: CASRGQPPNYGYTF

J gene: TRBJ1-3
V gene: TRBV15
D gene: TRBD1
clone size: -
CDR3 DNA: TGTGCCACCAGCAGGGCAGGGGGGCGCTCTGGAAACACCATATATTTT
CDR3 protein: CATSRAGGRSGNTIYF

J gene: TRBJ2-1
V gene: TRBV29-1
D gene: TRBD2
clone size: -
CDR3 DNA: TGCAGCGTCGACGGACTAGCGGGTCCTGCGGGGTCCTACAATGAGCAGTTCTTC
CDR3 protein: CSVDGLAGPAGSYNEQFF

J gene: TRBJ1-1
V gene: TRBV6-5
D gene: -
clone size: -
CDR3 DNA: TGTGCCAGCAGGTCGGGAGGGGTGGGGACTGGTGAAGCTTTCTTT
CDR3 protein: CASRSGGVGTGEAFF

J gene: TRBJ2-1
V gene: TRBV2
D gene: -
clone size: -
CDR3 DNA: TGTGCCAGCAGCAGACTAGAGAGCTCCTACAATGAGCAGTTCTTC
CDR3 protein: CASSRLESSYNEQFF

J gene: TRBJ2-1
V gene: TRBV27
D gene: TRBD2
clone size: -
CDR3 DNA: TGTGCCAGCGGGAGCGGGGAGATCAATGAGCAGTTCTTC
CDR3 protein: CASGSGEINEQFF

J gene: TRBJ1-5
V gene: TRBV5-6
D gene: TRBD1
clone size: -
CDR3 DNA: TGTGCCAGCAGCTTCGGGACAGGGAGGGATCAGCCCCAGCATTTT
CDR3 protein: CASSFGTGRDQPQHF

J gene: TRBJ1-2
V gene: TRBV2
D gene: -
clone size: -
CDR3 DNA: TGTGCCAGCAGTGAACAGGGCGTCTATGGCTACACCTTC
CDR3 protein: CASSEQGVYGYTF

J gene: TRBJ1-5
V gene: TRBV19
D gene: -
clone size: -
CDR3 DNA: TGTGCCAGTAGGGCGATTATTGGGCAGGGGATATACAATCAGCCCCAGCATTTT
CDR3 protein: CASRAIIGQGIYNQPQHF

J gene: TRBJ1-2
V gene: TRBV2
D gene: -
clone size: -
CDR3 DNA: TGTGCCAGCACGGACAGCTATGGCTACACCTTC
CDR3 protein: CASTDSYGYTF

J gene: TRBJ2-3
V gene: TRBV19
D gene: -
clone size: -
CDR3 DNA: TGTGCCAGCAAAGGACTTCCCACAGATACGCAGTATTTT
CDR3 protein: CASKGLPTDTQYF

J gene: TRBJ2-3
V gene: TRBV10-3
D gene: TRBD2
clone size: -
CDR3 DNA: TGTGCCATCAGTGAGTCGGTAGCGGGGGGAACAGATACGCAGTATTTT
CDR3 protein: CAISESVAGGTDTQYF

J gene: TRBJ1-2
V gene: TRBV19
D gene: TRBD1
clone size: -
CDR3 DNA: TGTGCCAGTAGTTTTGCCACAGGGGTCTATGGCTACACCTTC
CDR3 protein: CASSFATGVYGYTF

J gene: TRBJ2-7
V gene: TRBV5-4
D gene: TRBD1
clone size: -
CDR3 DNA: TGTGCCAGCAGCTTGCCAGGACCGGGACAGGCCTACGAGCAGTACTTC
CDR3 protein: CASSLPGPGQAYEQYF

J gene: TRBJ2-3
V gene: TRBV5-1
D gene: -
clone size: -
CDR3 DNA: TGCGCCAGCAGCTTGATGGGGCTTCGCACAGATACGCAGTATTTT
CDR3 protein: CASSLMGLRTDTQYF

J gene: TRBJ1-6
V gene: TRBV5-6
D gene: TRBD1
clone size: -
CDR3 DNA: TGTGCCAGCAGCCCCCTCTCCGGGACAGGGGATTCACCCCTCCACTTT
CDR3 protein: CASSPLSGTGDSPLHF

J gene: TRBJ2-7
V gene: TRBV19
D gene: TRBD1
clone size: -
CDR3 DNA: TGTGCCAGTACCCGGACAGGGGGATCGGGCGAGCAGTACTTC
CDR3 protein: CASTRTGGSGEQYF

J gene: TRBJ2-3
V gene: TRBV11-2
D gene: TRBD2
clone size: -
CDR3 DNA: TGTGCCAGCAGCTTAGACTCAGCGGGGACAGATACGCAGTATTTT
CDR3 protein: CASSLDSAGTDTQYF

J gene: TRBJ1-6
V gene: TRBV19
D gene: TRBD1
clone size: -
CDR3 DNA: TGTGCCAGTAGTATGGAGGGACAGGGTAATTCACCCCTCCACTTT
CDR3 protein: CASSMEGQGNSPLHF

J gene: TRBJ2-3
V gene: TRBV7-6
D gene: TRBD1
clone size: -
CDR3 DNA: TGTGCCAGCAGCCCCCACAGGGGCCAAAGCCGTTATACGCAGTATTTT
CDR3 protein: CASSPHRGQSRYTQYF

J gene: TRBJ1-5
V gene: TRBV3-1/TRBV3-2
D gene: -
clone size: -
CDR3 DNA: TGTGCCAGCAGCCAAAGAGTTAGCAATCAGCCCCAGCATTTT
CDR3 protein: CASSQRVSNQPQHF

J gene: TRBJ2-5
V gene: TRBV3-1/TRBV3-2
D gene: TRBD2
clone size: -
CDR3 DNA: TGTGCCAGCAGCCAAGACCTAGCGGGGGTTGGGACCCAGTACTTC
CDR3 protein: CASSQDLAGVGTQYF

J gene: TRBJ1-2
V gene: TRBV24-1
D gene: -
clone size: once
CDR3 DNA: TGTGCCACCAGTGATTTGGATCGGGGCTACACCTTC
CDR3 protein: CATSDLDRGYTF

J gene: TRBJ2-2
V gene: TRBV30
D gene: TRBD2
clone size: -
CDR3 DNA: TGTGCCTGGAGTGTCCCAGGACTAGCTCAATCCGGGGAGCTGTTTTTT
CDR3 protein: CAWSVPGLAQSGELFF

J gene: TRBJ2-2
V gene: TRBV5-4
D gene: -
clone size: -
CDR3 DNA: TGTGCCAGCAGCCCCGACTGGAACGCGAACACCGGGGAGCTGTTTTTT
CDR3 protein: CASSPDWNANTGELFF

J gene: TRBJ2-7
V gene: TRBV6-5
D gene: -
clone size: once
CDR3 DNA: TGTGCCAGCAGTTTCCGGGGGGCTTGGGACGAGCAGTACTTC
CDR3 protein: CASSFRGAWDEQYF

J gene: TRBJ1-4
V gene: TRBV19
D gene: -
clone size: -
CDR3 DNA: TGTGCCAGTAGTAGGGGCTCTTTTGGCCTTGAGAAGCTGTTTTTT
CDR3 protein: CASSRGSFGLEKLFF

J gene: TRBJ2-3
V gene: TRBV2
D gene: TRBD2
clone size: once
CDR3 DNA: TGTGCCAGCAGTCTAGGACTAGCGGGGGGGCCAGATACGCAGTATTTT
CDR3 protein: CASSLGLAGGPDTQYF

J gene: TRBJ2-1
V gene: TRBV5-6
D gene: TRBD2
clone size: once
CDR3 DNA: TGTGCCAGCAGCTTGACGGGGGGGCCGAGCAATGAGCAGTTCTTC
CDR3 protein: CASSLTGGPSNEQFF

J gene: TRBJ1-1
V gene: TRBV30
D gene: -
clone size: -
CDR3 DNA: TGTGCCTGGGGGACTCCACTGGGCCCAGCTTTCTTT
CDR3 protein: CAWGTPLGPAFF

J gene: TRBJ1-2
V gene: TRBV2
D gene: -
clone size: -
CDR3 DNA: TGTGCCAGCAGTGAAACGGTTATCACCTATGGCTACACCTTC
CDR3 protein: CASSETVITYGYTF

J gene: TRBJ2-7
V gene: TRBV6-6
D gene: -
clone size: -
CDR3 DNA: TGTGCCAGCGGTATCGGGAGCTCCTACGAGCAGTACTTC
CDR3 protein: CASGIGSSYEQYF

J gene: TRBJ1-5
V gene: TRBV27
D gene: -
clone size: once
CDR3 DNA: TGTGCCAGCAGTTTAACAGATGATCAGCCCCAGCATTTT
CDR3 protein: CASSLTDDQPQHF

J gene: TRBJ1-2
V gene: TRBV7-9
D gene: -
clone size: few
CDR3 DNA: TGTGCCAGCAGCTTCCCAGGGGATGGCTACACCTTC
CDR3 protein: CASSFPGDGYTF

J gene: TRBJ2-5
V gene: TRBV7-9
D gene: TRBD2
clone size: -
CDR3 DNA: TGTGCCAGCAGCCCAGAGGGACTAGCTAAACAAGAGACCCAGTACTTC
CDR3 protein: CASSPEGLAKQETQYF

J gene: TRBJ1-5
V gene: TRBV3-1/TRBV3-2
D gene: TRBD1
clone size: -
CDR3 DNA: TGTGCCAGCAGCTCCGGACAGGGTGGTCAGCCCCAGCATTTT
CDR3 protein: CASSSGQGGQPQHF

J gene: TRBJ1-1
V gene: TRBV10-1
D gene: -
clone size: -
CDR3 DNA: TGCGCCAGCAAGAAACTCTTGAACACTGAAGCTTTCTTT
CDR3 protein: CASKKLLNTEAFF

J gene: TRBJ2-1
V gene: TRBV15
D gene: TRBD2
clone size: -
CDR3 DNA: TGTGCCACCAGCAGAGTAACTAGCGGGGGGCATTACAATGAGCAGTTCTTC
CDR3 protein: CATSRVTSGGHYNEQFF

J gene: TRBJ2-1
V gene: TRBV5-8
D gene: TRBD2
clone size: few
CDR3 DNA: TGTGCCAGCAGCTCTTCGGGACTAGCGGGGGGGATCAGCTCCTACAATGAGCAGTTCTTC
CDR3 protein: CASSSSGLAGGISSYNEQFF

J gene: TRBJ1-3
V gene: TRBV6-5
D gene: -
clone size: -
CDR3 DNA: TGTGCCAGCATGAAAGACAACTCTGGAAACACCATATATTTT
CDR3 protein: CASMKDNSGNTIYF